The sample holds one count of the clone carrying this TCR beta chain. The antigen is undetermined. Other nucleotide sequences in the sample specify the same CDR3. CDR3 length: 14 residues. Germline values: CDR1 MDHEN, CDR2 SYDVKM. Trimming took off 6 bases at V and 4 bases at J, with 15 bases between the two ends. These data belong to a study of T cell responses to AZD1222 COVID-19 vaccine. Assay: immunoSEQ multiplex PCR; the TCRdb copy retains only in-frame clones and omits some. The sample has 150,000 to 250,000 clones, approximately 90% seen once. Study-wide results and limits: Within unmutated variant regions lay the reported targets of nearly half of spike-specific TCRs.

This TCR was recovered from an adult who received the AZD1222 COVID-19 vaccine. Specimen: peripheral blood, collected 28 days after the second AZD1222 dose. V is TRBV28 and J is TRBJ1-2; a weak D match, TRBD1 (5 bases). The CDR3 DNA reads TGTGCCAGCAGCCCCGGGGGAGGGATCTATGGCTACACCTTC. This gives the protein CASSPGGGIYGYTF.